One sample yielded the 25 T cell receptor beta chains listed below, sequenced in a study of T cell changes during pregnancy in multiple sclerosis. The data were produced by immunoSEQ multiplex PCR, yet TCRdb's version contains in-frame clones alone and is incomplete. The data show under 40,000 clones, about nine tenths seen once. This specimen was peripheral blood, taken in the third trimester of pregnancy. These receptors came from a female donor in good health, enrolled as a control in a pregnancy study.

This clone came up once. The V and J genes are TRBV27 and TRBJ1-4; D remains ambiguous. Per germline, CDR1 MNHEY and CDR2 SMNVEV (reference sequence). This CDR3 has 12 amino acids. V was trimmed by 7 bases and J by 5 bases, leaving 8 bases between them. The CDR3 bases are TGTGCCAGCACAGGAGGGAATGAAAAACTGTTTTTT. This codes for CASTGGNEKLFF.

Worth noting for this clone: A read error may produce the germline difference seen at one junction end. V and J are TRBV18 and TRBJ1-2, with a possible D match to TRBD1 (5 bases). CDR3 length equals 13 residues. Germline lookup yields CDR1 KGHSH and CDR2 LQKENI. In nucleotides, the CDR3 is TGTGCCAGCTCATCTTCCGACGGGTCAGGGCAGTCCTTC. Protein: CASSSSDGSGQSF.

The rearrangement links TRBV30 to TRBJ1-2, with a possible D match to TRBD1 (5 bases). Germline V CDR1 and CDR2: GTSNPN, SVGIG (reference sequence). Trimming stripped 0 bases from V and 5 bases from J, with 10 bases between. The CDR3 is 13 amino acids. The CDR3 loop is CAWSVGRVYGYTF. The CDR3 region has the DNA TGTGCCTGGAGTGTCGGCAGGGTGTATGGCTACACCTTC.

This clone appeared once. The chain combines TRBV2 with TRBJ1-1; weak D call: TRBD1 (6 bases). V gave up 6 bases and J gave up 0 bases, with 14 bases separating them. The CDR3 sequence is 15 residues long. Germline V CDR1 and CDR2: SNHLY, FYNNEI. CDR3 DNA sequence: TGTGCCAGCAGATTCGACACAGGGTTGAACACTGAAGCTTTCTTT. It encodes CASRFDTGLNTEAFF.

The J gene is TRBJ1-1, the V gene TRBV5-1, with D perhaps TRBD1 (6 bases). CDR1 is SGHRS and CDR2 is YFSETQ in the germline V gene. This CDR3 contains 13 residues. The V and J ends lost 7 bases and 6 bases respectively, with 16 bases between them. The CDR3 nucleotides are TGCGCCAGCTTTGACAGGATAAATTCTGAAGCTTTCTTT. It translates to CASFDRINSEAFF.

The J gene is TRBJ2-3, the V gene TRBV7-9; tentatively, D is TRBD2 (5 bases). The CDR3 length is 15 residues. The ends were cut back, 1 base at V and 2 bases at J, with 10 bases in the middle. CDR1 SEHNR and CDR2 FQNEAQ come from the germline V gene (reference sequence). The CDR3 here is CASSLVGGLTDTQYF. The CDR3 DNA reads TGTGCCAGCAGCTTAGTGGGCGGGCTCACAGATACGCAGTATTTT. Drawing the rest from reference TRBV7-9 and TRBJ2-3, the complete variable domain is DTGVSQNPRHKITKRGQNVTFRCDPISEHNRLYWYRQTLGQGPEFLTYFQNEAQLEKSRLLSDRFSAERPKGSFSTLEIQRTEQGDSAMYLCASSLVGGLTDTQYFGPGTRLTVL.

This clone was counted a few times. The chain couples TRBV7-9 to TRBJ1-1; D uncertain. This CDR3 has 15 residues. V was trimmed by 1 base and J by 0 bases, leaving 9 bases between them. Germline V lookup: CDR1 SEHNR, CDR2 FQNEAQ (reference sequence). The CDR3 nucleotides read TGTGCCAGCAGCTTAGAAGCGAACATGAACACTGAAGCTTTCTTT. Translation gives CASSLEANMNTEAFF.

This chain links TRBV10-3 with TRBJ2-5; maybe TRBD1 (8 bases). CDR1 ENHRY and CDR2 SYGVKD come from the germline V gene. The CDR3 loop spans 13 amino acids. V was pared by 8 bases and J by 4 bases, with 14 bases between. The CDR3, as DNA: TGTGCCATCTCACAGGGGGGGTCAGAGACCCAGTACTTC. Protein: CAISQGGSETQYF.

The chain couples TRBV19 to TRBJ1-6; D is perhaps TRBD1 (6 bases). Germline loops: CDR1 LNHDA, CDR2 SQIVND (reference sequence). Deletions cut 3 bases from V and 6 bases from J, with 9 bases between. The CDR3 runs to 14 residues. The CDR3 spells CASSMDSINSPLHF. For the CDR3, the DNA is TGTGCCAGTAGTATGGACAGTATTAATTCACCCCTCCACTTT.

The genes are TRBV5-1 and TRBJ2-4, with TRBD2 identical over 7 bases. Germline values: CDR1 SGHRS, CDR2 YFSETQ. This CDR3 is built from 17 residues. Trimming cost V 0 bases and J 0 bases; bases outside gene matches: 6. CDR3 sequence reads: CASSLDGGRSAKNIQYF. For the CDR3, the DNA is TGCGCCAGCAGCTTGGATGGCGGGAGATCAGCCAAAAACATTCAGTACTTC.

The chain has TRBV27 and TRBJ1-1; 7 bases align to TRBD1. CDR3 length: 12 residues. CDR1 is MNHEY and CDR2 is SMNVEV in the germline V gene (reference sequence). With 6 bases clipped from V and 7 bases from J, the junction kept 5 bases outside the gene matches. CDR3 in DNA: TGTGCCAGCAGCCGACAGGGAGGTGAAGCTTTCTTT. This encodes CASSRQGGEAFF.

The table lists this clone with a count of one. The rearrangement links TRBV2 to TRBJ1-1; D is uncertain. CDR3 size: 14 residues. The germline V and J ends were trimmed by 2 bases and 0 bases, with 7 bases remaining between them. Germline CDR1 is SNHLY and CDR2 is FYNNEI. The CDR3 here is CASSERRLNTEAFF. The DNA of the CDR3 is TGTGCCAGCAGTGAAAGGCGGTTGAACACTGAAGCTTTCTTT.

The rearrangement uses TRBV7-9 and TRBJ1-4; no clear D. Germline V gene lookup returns CDR1 SEHNR and CDR2 FQNEAQ (reference sequence). Trimming left V 5 bases short and J 8 bases short, with 12 bases between. This CDR3 contains 13 residues. Written as DNA, the CDR3 is TGTGCCAGCAGCCAAGAGACACGGGAAAAACTGTTTTTT. Translating gives CASSQETREKLFF.

This chain joins TRBV28 and TRBJ2-5; 7 bases are a match to TRBD2. V lost 2 bases, J lost 4 bases, and 4 bases stayed unmatched. The germline CDR1 and CDR2 sequences are MDHEN and SYDVKM. The CDR3 extends over 14 amino acids. CDR3 nucleotide sequence: TGTGCCAGCAGTTTAGGGGGGGAAGGAGAGACCCAGTACTTC. Its translation: CASSLGGEGETQYF. The whole variable domain, filled in from reference TRBV28 and TRBJ2-5, reads DVKVTQSSRYLVKRTGEKVFLECVQDMDHENMFWYRQDPGLGLRLIYFSYDVKMKEKGDIPEGYSVSREKKERFSLILESASTNQTSMYLCASSLGGEGETQYFGPGTRLLVL.

The chain links TRBV28 to TRBJ1-6; TRBD1 is a possible D gene (6 bases). Trimming cost V 6 bases and J 12 bases, with 24 bases left between them. This CDR3 is built from 16 residues. Germline V gene lookup returns CDR1 MDHEN and CDR2 SYDVKM. The CDR3 sequence: CASRSGTRGALVPLHF. In DNA, the CDR3 is TGTGCCAGCAGATCAGGGACACGGGGTGCGTTAGTACCCCTCCACTTT. The full variable domain, completed using reference TRBV28 and TRBJ1-6, is DVKVTQSSRYLVKRTGEKVFLECVQDMDHENMFWYRQDPGLGLRLIYFSYDVKMKEKGDIPEGYSVSREKKERFSLILESASTNQTSMYLCASRSGTRGALVPLHFGNGTRLTVT.

The V and J genes are TRBV5-6 and TRBJ2-7; 12 nucleotides line up with TRBD2. V lost 4 bases and J lost 3; bases outside the gene matches: 14. This CDR3 region has 18 residues. CDR1 and CDR2 (germline): SGHDT, YYEEEE. The CDR3 reads CASSPLAGGSLGVYEQYF. CDR3 nucleotides: TGTGCCAGCAGCCCTCTAGCGGGAGGGTCCCTGGGGGTCTACGAGCAGTACTTC.

The chain recombines TRBV7-3 with TRBJ1-6; 7 bases are a match to TRBD1. Germline assignment: CDR1 SGHTA and CDR2 FQGTGA. This CDR3 region has 13 residues. V trimming: 5 bases; J trimming: 10 bases; junction bases outside the gene matches: 5. CDR3 DNA: TGTGCCAGCAGCCTTAGACAGGGATCACCCCTCCACTTT. Its translation is CASSLRQGSPLHF.

The CDR3: CASTEWAGTGDEQYF. DNA of the CDR3: TGTGCCAGCACCGAGTGGGCCGGGACAGGTGACGAGCAGTACTTC. This chain links TRBV6-1 with TRBJ2-7; 8 positions agree with TRBD1. This CDR3 contains 15 residues. After removal of 7 bases from V and 5 bases from J, the junction contained 13 bases not matched to a gene. Germline CDR1 is MNHNS and CDR2 is SASEGT.

The chain employs TRBV5-3 and TRBJ1-5, with D hard to call. TRBV5-3 falls under the ORF class, with uncertain function. V was cut by 3 bases and J by 1 base, with 14 bases left in between. The CDR3 covers 16 residues. This chain's CDR3 is CARSCRNPGSNQPQHF. CDR3 coding DNA: TGTGCCAGAAGCTGCCGGAACCCGGGGAGCAATCAGCCCCAGCATTTT.

This clone has only a few counts. The CDR3 spells CSVPGTGYYEQYF. The DNA of the CDR3 is TGCAGCGTGCCCGGGACAGGATACTACGAGCAGTACTTC. V gene TRBV29-1 combines with J gene TRBJ2-7; 8 bases map to TRBD1. After removal of 6 bases from V and 3 bases from J, the junction contained 7 bases not matched to a gene. Germline CDR1 reads SQVTM; CDR2 reads ANQGSEA. The length of the CDR3 is 13 residues.

The J gene is TRBJ2-7, the V gene TRBV7-9; D not resolved. Germline V gene data show CDR1 as SEHNR and CDR2 as FQNEAQ (reference sequence). Trimming cost V 5 bases and J 4 bases, with 6 bases left between them. CDR3 size: 11 residues. In nucleotides, the CDR3 is TGTGCCAGCAGCCCCAAATACGAGCAGTACTTC. It specifies CASSPKYEQYF.

The rearrangement links TRBV28 to TRBJ1-6, with 7 positions matching TRBD1. CDR1 is MDHEN and CDR2 is SYDVKM in the germline V gene. The CDR3 sequence is 18 residues long. V lost 0 bases to trimming and J lost 12 bases; unmatched junction nucleotides: 17. The CDR3 sequence is CASSLWVGTGAFFKPLHF. The DNA for the CDR3 is TGTGCCAGCAGTTTATGGGTAGGAACAGGGGCCTTCTTTAAACCCCTCCACTTT.

The chain has TRBV28 and TRBJ2-3; 10 bases line up with TRBD1. CDR1 is MDHEN and CDR2 is SYDVKM in the germline V gene. J was trimmed by 4 bases and V by 7 bases; bases with no gene match: 8. This CDR3 contains 15 residues. The CDR3, as DNA: TGTGCCAGCACGGTGGACAGGGGGGTTTCAGATACGCAGTATTTT. The encoded protein is CASTVDRGVSDTQYF.

This clone was picked up a small number of times. The chain carries TRBV30 and TRBJ1-1; no firm D call. There are 13 residues in the CDR3. Between the trimmed V and J ends, which lost 3 bases and 4 bases, there was a span of 12 bases. Germline CDR1 is GTSNPN and CDR2 is SVGIG (reference sequence). CDR3 residues: CAWSPEGTTEAFF. The CDR3 DNA follows: TGTGCCTGGAGCCCCGAGGGTACCACTGAAGCTTTCTTT.

The rearrangement joins TRBV4-1 to TRBJ2-1; 8 bases align to TRBD1. There are 14 residues in the CDR3. CDR1 is MGHRA and CDR2 is YSYEKL in the germline V gene. V was clipped by 0 bases and J by 12 bases; unmatched bases: 7. The DNA for the CDR3 is TGCGCCAGCAGCCAAGATAGCAGGGGGCACGGGCAGTTCTTC. This sequence encodes CASSQDSRGHGQFF.